Below are 13 T cell receptor beta chains sequenced from a single sample in a study of blood T cell repertoires in COVID-19. Profiling relied on immunoSEQ multiplex PCR, and the TCRdb table lists in-frame clones only, not all of them. The sample contains some 140,000 clones, 70% to 85% of which appear only once. Material for sequencing was peripheral blood. The receptors originated from a woman of 80 years or more with acute or convalescent COVID-19.

V usage is TRBV12-5 and J usage is TRBJ2-7, with 7 positions matching TRBD2. CDR1 and CDR2 (germline): LGHNT, FRNRAP. V lost 4 bases and J lost 6; bases outside the gene matches: 9. There are 14 residues in the CDR3. The CDR3 loop reads CASGWGTKGAEQYF. The CDR3 bases are TGTGCTAGTGGTTGGGGGACTAAGGGCGCCGAGCAGTACTTC.

The chain employs TRBV6-1 and TRBJ1-3, with unresolved D. Per the germline V gene, CDR1 is MNHNS and CDR2 is SASEGT. V shed 1 base and J shed 0 bases, with 13 bases lying between them. The CDR3 has 17 residues. CDR3 amino acids: CASSEGGLGSSGNTIYF. The CDR3 DNA sequence: TGTGCCAGCAGTGAAGGTGGTCTAGGGAGCTCTGGAAACACCATATATTTT.

This clone was seen a single time. V gene TRBV5-1 combines with J gene TRBJ1-2; 9 bases fit TRBD1. Germline-derived CDR1 and CDR2 are SGHRS and YFSETQ. The CDR3 totals 16 residues. V trimming: 2 bases; J trimming: 5 bases; junction bases outside the gene matches: 10. For the CDR3, the DNA is TGCGCCAGCAGCTTAACCACAGGGGGCGCATGGTATGGCTACACCTTC. Translation: CASSLTTGGAWYGYTF.

Concerning this clone itself: This specimen includes other DNA sequences encoding the same CDR3. This sequence joins TRBV9 and TRBJ2-3; TRBD2 aligns across 8 bases. The J segment lost 3 bases and the V segment lost 0 bases, leaving 6 bases of the junction unmatched. This CDR3 is 16 amino acids long. Looked up from germline, CDR1 is SGDLS and CDR2 is YYNGEE. The CDR3 DNA reads TGTGCCAGCAGCGTAGGGGCGGGGGGCCCAACAGATACGCAGTATTTT. It translates to CASSVGAGGPTDTQYF.

The V call is TRBV13, the J call TRBJ1-1; 7 nucleotides match TRBD1. Per the germline V gene, CDR1 is PRHDT and CDR2 is FYEKMQ (reference sequence). This CDR3 is 15 amino acids long. Trimming cost V 5 bases and J 7 bases; bases outside gene matches: 13. CDR3 bases: TGTGCCAGCAGCCCTCGACAGGGTTCCTCGATTGAAGCTTTCTTT. Amino acids: CASSPRQGSSIEAFF.

The V call is TRBV14, the J call TRBJ2-3, with 10 positions matching TRBD2. Germline V gene lookup returns CDR1 SGHDN and CDR2 FVKESK. Trimming at V came to 3 bases and at J to 3 bases, leaving 6 bases not matched to a gene. CDR3 length equals 16 residues. CDR3 sequence: CASSQPGLAFTDTQYF. CDR3 nucleotide sequence: TGTGCCAGCAGCCAGCCGGGACTAGCGTTTACAGATACGCAGTATTTT.

This clone was counted only a few times. This chain uses TRBV7-8 with TRBJ1-2; D is uncertain. This CDR3 contains 13 residues. The germline CDR1 and CDR2 sequences are SGHVS and FQNEAQ. V lost 0 bases to trimming and J lost 5 bases, with 7 bases between them. This CDR3 is CASSLAGEYGYTF. CDR3 coding DNA: TGTGCCAGCAGCTTAGCCGGGGAATATGGCTACACCTTC.

The V and J genes are TRBV6-2 or TRBV6-3 and TRBJ2-7; TRBD1 might be the D (5 bases). The CDR3 is 12 residues long. In germline, CDR1 is MNHEY, CDR2 SVGEGT. The ends were cut back, 6 bases at V and 3 bases at J, with 9 bases in the middle. This chain's CDR3 is CASRPDSYEQYF. DNA for the CDR3: TGTGCCAGCAGGCCTGACAGCTACGAGCAGTACTTC.

V is TRBV10-3 and J is TRBJ1-2; D uncertain. Germline values: CDR1 ENHRY, CDR2 SYGVKD. The CDR3 has 13 residues. V lost 4 bases and J 4 bases, leaving 10 bases between the germline ends. CDR3 protein: CAISAGPSYGYTF. The DNA for the CDR3 is TGTGCCATCAGTGCCGGTCCAAGCTATGGCTACACCTTC.

The chain uses TRBV7-7 and TRBJ2-2; D gene unclear. The CDR3 spans 15 residues. CDR1 and CDR2 from the germline V gene are SSHAT and FNYEAQ (reference sequence). V lost 3 bases, J lost 0 bases, and 8 bases lay in between. The DNA of the CDR3 is TGTGCCAGCAGCTTGAAGTCGGCGAACACCGGGGAGCTGTTTTTT. Encoded protein: CASSLKSANTGELFF. The full variable domain, in which reference TRBV7-7 and TRBJ2-2 provide the parts outside the CDR3, is GAGVSQSPRYKVTKRGQDVTLRCDPISSHATLYWYQQALGQGPEFLTYFNYEAQPDKSGLPSDRFSAERPEGSISTLTIQRTEQRDSAMYRCASSLKSANTGELFFGEGSRLTVL.

This clone was observed a few times. The gene calls are TRBV15 and TRBJ2-7; 9 bases map to TRBD2. There are 15 residues in the CDR3. J was trimmed by 3 bases and V by 4 bases; bases with no gene match: 7. Germline-derived CDR1 and CDR2 are LNHNV and YYDKDF (reference sequence). As DNA, the CDR3 is TGTGCCACCAGCACGGGCGGGAGGGGAAACTACGAGCAGTACTTC. This encodes CATSTGGRGNYEQYF.

The CDR3 DNA reads TGCGCCAGCAGGCAGGGGGTTTTCAATGAGCAGTTCTTC. The encoded protein is CASRQGVFNEQFF. V and J are TRBV10-2 and TRBJ2-1, with 7 bases that match TRBD1. The V segment lost 6 bases and the J segment 6 bases; nucleotides outside the gene matches: 5. Germline-derived CDR1 and CDR2 are WSHSY and SAAADI. The CDR3 has 13 residues.

This clone was found once. The chain carries TRBV5-1 and TRBJ1-3, with D unresolved. Trimming left V 2 bases short and J 0 bases short, with 12 bases between. CDR3 length: 16 residues. CDR1 and CDR2 from the germline V gene are SGHRS and YFSETQ. The CDR3 region is CASSFEGTRSGNTIYF. The CDR3 DNA reads as TGCGCCAGCAGCTTTGAGGGCACCCGCTCTGGAAACACCATATATTTT. The whole variable domain, filled in from reference TRBV5-1 and TRBJ1-3, reads KAGVTQTPRYLIKTRGQQVTLSCSPISGHRSVSWYQQTPGQGLQFLFEYFSETQRNKGNFPGRFSGRQFSNSRSEMNVSTLELGDSALYLCASSFEGTRSGNTIYFGEGSWLTVV.